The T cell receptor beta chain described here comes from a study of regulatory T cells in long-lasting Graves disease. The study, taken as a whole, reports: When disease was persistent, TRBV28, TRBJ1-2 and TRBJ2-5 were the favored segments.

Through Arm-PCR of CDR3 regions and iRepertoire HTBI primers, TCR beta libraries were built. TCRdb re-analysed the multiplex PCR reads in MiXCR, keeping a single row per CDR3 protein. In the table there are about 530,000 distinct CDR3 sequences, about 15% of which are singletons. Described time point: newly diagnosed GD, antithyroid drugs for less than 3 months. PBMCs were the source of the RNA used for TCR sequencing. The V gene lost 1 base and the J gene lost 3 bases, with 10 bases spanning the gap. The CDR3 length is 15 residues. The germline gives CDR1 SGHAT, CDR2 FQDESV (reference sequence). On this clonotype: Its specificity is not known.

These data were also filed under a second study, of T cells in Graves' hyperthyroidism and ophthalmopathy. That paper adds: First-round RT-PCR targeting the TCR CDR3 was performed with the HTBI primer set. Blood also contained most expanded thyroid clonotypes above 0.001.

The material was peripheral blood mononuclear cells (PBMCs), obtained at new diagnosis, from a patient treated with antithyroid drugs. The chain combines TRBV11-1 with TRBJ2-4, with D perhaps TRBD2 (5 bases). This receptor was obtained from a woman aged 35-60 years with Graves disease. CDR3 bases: TGTGCCAGCAGCTTAGTAAGCGGAAACAAAAACATTCAGTACTTC. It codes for CASSLVSGNKNIQYF.